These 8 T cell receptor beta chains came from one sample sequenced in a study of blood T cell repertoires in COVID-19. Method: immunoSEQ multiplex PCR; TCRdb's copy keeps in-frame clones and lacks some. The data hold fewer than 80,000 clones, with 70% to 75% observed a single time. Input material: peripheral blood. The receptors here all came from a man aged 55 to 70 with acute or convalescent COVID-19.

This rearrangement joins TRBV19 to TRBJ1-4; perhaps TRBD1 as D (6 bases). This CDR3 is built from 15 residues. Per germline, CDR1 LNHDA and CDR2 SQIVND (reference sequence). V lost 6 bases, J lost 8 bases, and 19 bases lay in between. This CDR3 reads CASSLTSGQSEKLFF. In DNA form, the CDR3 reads TGTGCCAGTAGCCTTACATCAGGACAGTCCGAAAAACTGTTTTTT.

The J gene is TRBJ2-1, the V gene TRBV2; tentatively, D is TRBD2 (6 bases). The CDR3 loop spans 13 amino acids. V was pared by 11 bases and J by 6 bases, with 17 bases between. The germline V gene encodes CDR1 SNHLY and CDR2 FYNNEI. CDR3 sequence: CAGGTEISNEQFF. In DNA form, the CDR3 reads TGTGCCGGGGGGACGGAAATTTCCAATGAGCAGTTCTTC.

The CDR3 nucleotides read TGTGCCAGCAGCGCAGGACAGGTCTACGAGCAGTACTTC. The encoded protein is CASSAGQVYEQYF. V is TRBV7-6 and J is TRBJ2-7; 7 positions agree with TRBD1. The J segment lost 3 bases and the V segment lost 5 bases, leaving 4 bases of the junction unmatched. This CDR3 spans 13 amino acids. The V gene's germline CDR1 is SGHVS and CDR2 FNYEAQ.

CDR3 nucleotide sequence: TGTGCCAGCAGTGAAGAGGGGACAGGGGGCAATCAGCCCCAGCATTTT. This codes for CASSEEGTGGNQPQHF. The V and J genes are TRBV6-1 and TRBJ1-5; TRBD1 matches 10 bases. This CDR3 has 16 residues. The V segment lost 1 base and the J segment 2 bases; nucleotides outside the gene matches: 2. Germline loops: CDR1 MNHNS, CDR2 SASEGT.

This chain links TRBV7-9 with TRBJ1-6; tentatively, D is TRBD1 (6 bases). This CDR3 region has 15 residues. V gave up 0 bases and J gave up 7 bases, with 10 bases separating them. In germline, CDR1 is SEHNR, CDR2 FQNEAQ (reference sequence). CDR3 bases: TGTGCCAGCAGCTTAGCCGGGACAATCAATTCACCCCTCCACTTT. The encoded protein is CASSLAGTINSPLHF.

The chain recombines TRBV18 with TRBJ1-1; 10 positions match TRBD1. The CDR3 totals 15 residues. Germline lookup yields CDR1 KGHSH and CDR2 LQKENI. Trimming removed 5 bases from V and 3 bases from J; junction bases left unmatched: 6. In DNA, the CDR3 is TGTGCCAGCTCAACCGGGACAGGGGTGGACACTGAAGCTTTCTTT. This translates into CASSTGTGVDTEAFF.

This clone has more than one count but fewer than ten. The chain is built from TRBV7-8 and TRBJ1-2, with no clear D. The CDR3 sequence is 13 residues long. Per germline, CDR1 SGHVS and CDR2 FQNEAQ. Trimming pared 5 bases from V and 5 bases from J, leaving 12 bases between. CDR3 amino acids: CASSHGRLYGYTF. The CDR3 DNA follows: TGTGCCAGCAGCCACGGCAGGCTTTATGGCTACACCTTC.

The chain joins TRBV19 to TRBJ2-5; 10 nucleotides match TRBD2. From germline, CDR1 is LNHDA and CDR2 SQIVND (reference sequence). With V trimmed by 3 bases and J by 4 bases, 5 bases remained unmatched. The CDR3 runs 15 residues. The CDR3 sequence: CASSMSGGGGETQYF. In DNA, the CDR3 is TGTGCCAGTAGTATGAGCGGGGGGGGAGGAGAGACCCAGTACTTC. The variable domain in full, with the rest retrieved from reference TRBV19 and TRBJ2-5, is DGGITQSPKYLFRKEGQNVTLSCEQNLNHDAMYWYRQDPGQGLRLIYYSQIVNDFQKGDIAEGYSVSREKKESFPLTVTSAQKNPTAFYLCASSMSGGGGETQYFGPGTRLLVL.